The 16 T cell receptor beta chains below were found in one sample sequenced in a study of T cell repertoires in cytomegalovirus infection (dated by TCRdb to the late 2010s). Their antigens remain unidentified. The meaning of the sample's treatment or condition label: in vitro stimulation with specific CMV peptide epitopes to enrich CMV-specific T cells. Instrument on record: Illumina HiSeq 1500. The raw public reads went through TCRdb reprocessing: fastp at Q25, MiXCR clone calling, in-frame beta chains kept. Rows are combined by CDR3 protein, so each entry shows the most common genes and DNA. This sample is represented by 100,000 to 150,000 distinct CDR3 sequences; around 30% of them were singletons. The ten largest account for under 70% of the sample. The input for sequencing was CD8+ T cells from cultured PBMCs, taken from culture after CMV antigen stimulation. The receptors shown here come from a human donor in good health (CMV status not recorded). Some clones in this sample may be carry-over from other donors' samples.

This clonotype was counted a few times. The CDR3 DNA follows: TGTGCCAGCAGCTATACCCCGCGGGGAGGGGAGACCCAGTACTTC. Its protein product is CASSYTPRGGETQYF. This sequence joins TRBV11-2 and TRBJ2-5; 7 nucleotides align to TRBD2. The CDR3 is 15 residues long. Germline V lookup: CDR1 SGHAT, CDR2 FQNNGV. With 4 bases clipped from V and 5 bases from J, the junction kept 10 bases outside the gene matches. Full variable domain (outside the CDR3, taken from reference TRBV11-2 and TRBJ2-5): EAGVAQSPRYKIIEKRQSVAFWCNPISGHATLYWYQQILGQGPKLLIQFQNNGVVDDSQLPKDRFSAERLKGVDSTLKIQPAKLEDSAVYLCASSYTPRGGETQYFGPGTRLLVL.

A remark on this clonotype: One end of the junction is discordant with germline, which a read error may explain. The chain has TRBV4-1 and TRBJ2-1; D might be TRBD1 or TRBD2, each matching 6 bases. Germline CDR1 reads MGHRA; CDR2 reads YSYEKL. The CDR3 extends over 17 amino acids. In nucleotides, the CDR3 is TGCGCCAGCAGCCAAGGGAGTAGGGGGGCCTCGTACAATCAGCAGTTCTTC. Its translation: CASSQGSRGASYNQQFF.

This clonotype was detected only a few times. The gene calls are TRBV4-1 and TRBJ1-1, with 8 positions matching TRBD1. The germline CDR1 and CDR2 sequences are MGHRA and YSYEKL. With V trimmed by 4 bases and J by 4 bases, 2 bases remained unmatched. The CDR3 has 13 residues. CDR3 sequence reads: CASSPTGATEAFF. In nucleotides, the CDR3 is TGCGCCAGCAGCCCGACAGGGGCCACTGAAGCTTTCTTT.

In nucleotides, the CDR3 is TGTGCCAGTAGTGAACCGGGACAGGGGGTCTACGAGCAGTACTTC. Protein: CASSEPGQGVYEQYF. The J gene is TRBJ2-7, the V gene TRBV19; TRBD1 matches at 11 bases. CDR1 LNHDA and CDR2 SQIVND come from the germline V gene (reference sequence). J lost 3 bases, V lost 5 bases, and 6 bases had no gene match. The CDR3 totals 15 residues.

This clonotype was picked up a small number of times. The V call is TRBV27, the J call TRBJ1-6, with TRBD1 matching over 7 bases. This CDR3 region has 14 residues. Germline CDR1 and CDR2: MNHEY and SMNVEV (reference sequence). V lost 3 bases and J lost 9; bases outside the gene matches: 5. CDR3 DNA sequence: TGTGCCAGCAGTTTTGACAGGGAGGTTTCACCCCTCCACTTT. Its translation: CASSFDREVSPLHF.

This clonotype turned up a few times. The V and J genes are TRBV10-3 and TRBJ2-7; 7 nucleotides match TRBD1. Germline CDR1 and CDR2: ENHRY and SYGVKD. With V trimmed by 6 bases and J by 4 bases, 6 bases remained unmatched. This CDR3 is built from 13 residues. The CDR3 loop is CAISTTQGYEQYF. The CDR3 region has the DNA TGTGCCATCAGCACCACACAGGGGTACGAGCAGTACTTC.

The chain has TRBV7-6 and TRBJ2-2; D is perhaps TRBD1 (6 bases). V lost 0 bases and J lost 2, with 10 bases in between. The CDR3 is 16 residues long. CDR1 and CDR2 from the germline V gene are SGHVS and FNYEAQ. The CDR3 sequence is CASSLAADSNTGELFF. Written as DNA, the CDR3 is TGTGCCAGCAGCTTAGCCGCGGACAGCAACACCGGGGAGCTGTTTTTT.

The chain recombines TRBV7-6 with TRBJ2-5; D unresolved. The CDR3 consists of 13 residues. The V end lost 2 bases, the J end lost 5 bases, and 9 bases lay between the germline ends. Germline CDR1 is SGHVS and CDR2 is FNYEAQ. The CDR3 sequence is CASSLSIPETQYF. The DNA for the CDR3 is TGTGCCAGCAGCTTAAGTATTCCCGAGACCCAGTACTTC.

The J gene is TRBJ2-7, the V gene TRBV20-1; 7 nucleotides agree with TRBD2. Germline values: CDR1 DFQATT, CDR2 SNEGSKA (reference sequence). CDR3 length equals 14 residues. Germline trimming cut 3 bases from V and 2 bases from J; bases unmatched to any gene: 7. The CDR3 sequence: CSARQTSATYEQYF. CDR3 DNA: TGCAGTGCTAGGCAAACTAGCGCTACCTACGAGCAGTACTTC.

DNA of the CDR3: TGTGCCAGCAGCTCCCACGGGTTCGGGGAGCTGTTTTTT. Amino acids: CASSSHGFGELFF. The V gene is TRBV7-6, the J gene TRBJ2-2; D is ambiguous. V lost 4 bases and J 7 bases, leaving 10 bases between the germline ends. Germline V CDR1 and CDR2: SGHVS, FNYEAQ. This CDR3 is 13 amino acids long.

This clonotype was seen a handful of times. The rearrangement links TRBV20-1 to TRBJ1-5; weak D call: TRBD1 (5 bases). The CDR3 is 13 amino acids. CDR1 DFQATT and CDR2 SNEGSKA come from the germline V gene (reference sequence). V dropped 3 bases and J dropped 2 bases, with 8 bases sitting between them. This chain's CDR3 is CSASLQGNQPQHF. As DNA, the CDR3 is TGCAGTGCTAGTCTACAGGGCAATCAGCCCCAGCATTTT.

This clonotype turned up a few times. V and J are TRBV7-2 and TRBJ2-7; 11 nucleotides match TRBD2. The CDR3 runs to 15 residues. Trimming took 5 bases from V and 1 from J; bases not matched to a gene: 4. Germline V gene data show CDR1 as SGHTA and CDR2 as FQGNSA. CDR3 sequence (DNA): TGTGCCAGCAGCAACCTAGCGGGGGGATCCTACGAGCAGTACTTC. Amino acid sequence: CASSNLAGGSYEQYF. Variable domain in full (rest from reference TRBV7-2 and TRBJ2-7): GAGVSQSPSNKVTEKGKDVELRCDPISGHTALYWYRQSLGQGLEFLIYFQGNSAPDKSGLPSDRFSAERTGGSVSTLTIQRTQQEDSAVYLCASSNLAGGSYEQYFGPGTRLTVT.

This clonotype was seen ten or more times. CDR3 nucleotide sequence: TGCAGCGTTGACTCCCCAAGGGAAAGCTCCTACAATGAGCAGTTCTTC. The encoded protein is CSVDSPRESSYNEQFF. J is TRBJ2-1 and V is TRBV29-1; no reliable D call. Germline loops: CDR1 SQVTM, CDR2 ANQGSEA. V lost 3 bases and J 0 bases, leaving 15 bases between the germline ends. CDR3 length: 16 residues.

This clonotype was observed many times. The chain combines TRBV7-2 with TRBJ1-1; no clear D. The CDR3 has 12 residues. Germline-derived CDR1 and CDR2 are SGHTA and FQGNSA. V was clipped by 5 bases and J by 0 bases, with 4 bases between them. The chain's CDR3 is CASSRMNTEAFF. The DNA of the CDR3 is TGTGCCAGCAGCCGGATGAACACTGAAGCTTTCTTT.

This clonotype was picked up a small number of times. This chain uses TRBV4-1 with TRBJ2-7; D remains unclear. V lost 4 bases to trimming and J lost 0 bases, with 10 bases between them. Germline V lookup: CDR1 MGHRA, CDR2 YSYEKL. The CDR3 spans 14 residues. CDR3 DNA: TGCGCCAGCAGCCCTAGGCAGAGCTCCTACGAGCAGTACTTC. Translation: CASSPRQSSYEQYF.

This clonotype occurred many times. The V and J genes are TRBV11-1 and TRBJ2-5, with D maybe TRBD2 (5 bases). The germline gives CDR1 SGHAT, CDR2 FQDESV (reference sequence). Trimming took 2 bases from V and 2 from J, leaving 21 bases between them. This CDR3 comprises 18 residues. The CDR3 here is CASSLKRVVSGVQETQYF. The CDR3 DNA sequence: TGTGCCAGCAGCTTAAAGAGGGTGGTGTCCGGTGTACAAGAGACCCAGTACTTC.